This section outlines one T cell receptor beta chain sequence together with its context. Its specificity is unknown. Healthy bone marrow donors made up the donors. This specimen belongs to a study of cytomegalovirus exposure and HLA in healthy donors. Turning to the study itself: Approximately 170 million T cells yielded 117 million unique TCR beta sequences in earlier analysis. Broader study findings: Later analysis identified a missense DCLRE1C variant that was linked to TCR beta V- and J-gene trimming. In a later analysis, specific HLA alleles were associated with approximately 16,000 TCR beta sequences at a 0.05 false discovery rate.

This PCR relied on a set of 60 Vbeta primers and 13 Jbeta primers. Here immunoSEQ multiplex PCR was the method, and the copy in TCRdb shows in-frame clones only, minus some. The table shows about 120,000 clones, with roughly 74% occurring only once. This receptor was taken from a woman aged 30 to 39 in good health and CMV-seronegative. Sequencing input: PBMCs.

CDR3 coding DNA: TGTGCCAGTAGTATCTCAGTAGGGGGCACTGAGCAGTTCTTC. Residues: CASSISVGGTEQFF. The chain recombines TRBV19 with TRBJ2-1, with 7 bases fitting TRBD1. The CDR3 is 14 residues long. Germline V gives CDR1 LNHDA, CDR2 SQIVND (reference sequence). After removal of 3 bases from V and 9 bases from J, the junction contained 8 bases not matched to a gene. The full variable domain, its missing parts supplied by reference TRBV19 and TRBJ2-1, is DGGITQSPKYLFRKEGQNVTLSCEQNLNHDAMYWYRQDPGQGLRLIYYSQIVNDFQKGDIAEGYSVSREKKESFPLTVTSAQKNPTAFYLCASSISVGGTEQFFGPGTRLTVL.